This T cell receptor beta chain was obtained from a study of blood T cell repertoires in COVID-19. About the study: Acute and convalescent COVID-19 specimens originated in the United States, Italy and Spain. Sources were T cells, B-cell-depleted T cells, or PBMCs; the material itself was cDNA or gDNA.

In the original workflow: Cell counts per sample came from amplifying reference gene primers. Repertoires were generated with immunoSEQ multiplex PCR, while TCRdb's copy carries only in-frame clones and drops some. The V and J calls and the clone size are those of that table, but D and trimming were determined from the DNA. The sample carries roughly 150,000 clones, 80% to 90% recorded once. V was trimmed by 4 bases and J by 1 base, leaving 18 bases between them. The CDR3 covers 17 residues. The germline CDR1 and CDR2 sequences are MNHNS and SASEGT. The sequencing sample was made of peripheral blood. The chain recombines TRBV6-1 with TRBJ2-3; a weak D match, TRBD1 (5 bases). This TCR came from a woman in her 70s who had recovered from COVID-19. The CDR3 reads CASSAQPTAWGTDTQYF. In DNA form, the CDR3 reads TGTGCCAGCAGTGCACAACCGACAGCGTGGGGCACAGATACGCAGTATTTT.